The T cell receptor beta chain under discussion was sequenced for a study of blood T cell repertoires in COVID-19. Repertoires were generated with immunoSEQ multiplex PCR, while TCRdb's copy carries only in-frame clones and drops some. The sample holds about 360,000 clones; less than 90% are singletons and the top ten take 7% to 7.5%. The CDR3 consists of 15 residues. The junction had 9 bases not matched to a gene; V was cut back by 6 bases and J by 1 base. Germline V CDR1 and CDR2: SGHVS, FQNEAQ. The sample was peripheral blood. The source is a woman between 55 and 75 years old with COVID-19, enrolled during active disease. The V gene is TRBV7-8, the J gene TRBJ2-7, with TRBD1 matching over 7 bases. The CDR3 nucleotides read TGTGCCAGCAGTCCGGGCCCGGGACAGTCCTACGAGCAGTACTTC. Amino acids: CASSPGPGQSYEQYF.